Each of the 15 T cell receptor beta chains below was sequenced from the same sample in a study of OX40 agonist ivuxolimab in advanced cancers. Sequenced by immunoSEQ multiplex PCR; TCRdb stores in-frame clones only, minus some. The table has around 53,000 clones, roughly 84% seen once. Sequenced material: CD4+ or CD8+ T cells sorted from blood, taken in a trial of the OX40 agonist ivuxolimab. All receptors come from an adult with an advanced solid tumor such as melanoma, head and neck, liver or kidney cancer.

The chain joins TRBV4-1 to TRBJ1-6, with D unclear. V lost 0 bases and J lost 5, with 5 bases in between. This CDR3 is built from 14 residues. The V gene's germline CDR1 is MGHRA and CDR2 YSYEKL. CDR3 in DNA: TGCGCCAGCAGCCAAGATTTTAATAATTCACCCCTCCACTTT. Translation gives CASSQDFNNSPLHF.

This chain connects TRBV19 to TRBJ1-4; D remains unclear. Germline V gene sequence: CDR1 LNHDA, CDR2 SQIVND (reference sequence). Trimming removed 3 bases from V and 7 bases from J, with 12 bases in between. CDR3 size: 14 residues. This chain's CDR3 is CASSMVGGREKLFF. In DNA form, the CDR3 reads TGTGCCAGTAGTATGGTGGGTGGTCGTGAAAAACTGTTTTTT.

The chain employs TRBV25-1 and TRBJ2-5; 10 nucleotides agree with TRBD2. CDR1 and CDR2 from the germline V gene are MGHDK and SYGVNS. V shed 4 bases and J 2 bases; nucleotides not matched to a gene: 4. This CDR3 contains 15 residues. The CDR3 DNA is TGTGCCAGCAGTGCCCTAGCGGGGGTACAAGAGACCCAGTACTTC. It yields the protein CASSALAGVQETQYF.

This clone was counted a single time. This rearrangement joins TRBV18 to TRBJ2-3; D call uncertain. Trimming took off 5 bases at V and 0 bases at J, with 15 bases between the two ends. This CDR3 spans 16 amino acids. Germline V gene lookup returns CDR1 KGHSH and CDR2 LQKENI. The CDR3 loop is CASSTTQSTSTDTQYF. The DNA for the CDR3 is TGTGCCAGCTCAACAACCCAATCGACTAGCACAGATACGCAGTATTTT.

The chain carries TRBV30 and TRBJ1-1, with no clear D. The CDR3 is 17 residues long. From germline, CDR1 is GTSNPN and CDR2 SVGIG (reference sequence). Trimming pared 0 bases from V and 1 base from J, leaving 18 bases between. Here the CDR3 DNA reads TGTGCCTGGAGTGTATGGATCGTGGCCCGACGGAACACTGAAGCTTTCTTT. This encodes CAWSVWIVARRNTEAFF. Full variable domain (outside the CDR3, taken from reference TRBV30 and TRBJ1-1): SQTIHQWPATLVQPVGSPLSLECTVEGTSNPNLYWYRQAAGRGLQLLFYSVGIGQISSEVPQNLSASRPQDRQFILSSKKLLLSDSGFYLCAWSVWIVARRNTEAFFGQGTRLTVV.

The V gene is TRBV6-4, the J gene TRBJ2-1; D could derive from TRBD1 or TRBD2 (6 bases each). The CDR3 extends over 13 amino acids. Between the trimmed V and J ends, which lost 0 bases and 13 bases, there was a span of 13 bases. Per germline, CDR1 MRHNA and CDR2 SNTAGT. The CDR3 coding sequence is TGTGCCAGCAGTGACTCGAGGGGGGAAGAACAGTTCTTC. As protein: CASSDSRGEEQFF.

The chain is built from TRBV5-8 and TRBJ2-3; D is uncertain. The CDR3 contains 12 residues. Germline loops: CDR1 SGHTS, CDR2 YDEGEE. Trimming shortened V by 2 bases and J by 3 bases, and 4 bases separated the two germline ends. This CDR3 is CASSFRTDTQYF. CDR3 DNA: TGTGCCAGCAGCTTTAGGACAGATACGCAGTATTTT. The entire variable domain, with the rest obtained from reference TRBV5-8 and TRBJ2-3, is as follows: EAGVTQSPTHLIKTRGQQATLRCSPISGHTSVYWYQQALGLGLQFLLWYDEGEERNRGNFPPRFSGRQFPNYSSELNVNALELEDSALYLCASSFRTDTQYFGPGTRLTVL.

The chain recombines TRBV19 with TRBJ1-6; a weak D match, TRBD1 (6 bases). CDR1 LNHDA and CDR2 SQIVND come from the germline V gene (reference sequence). The CDR3 runs 15 residues. V was clipped by 8 bases and J by 5 bases, with 16 bases between them. CDR3 loop: CASSWAGGNNSPLHF. CDR3 sequence (DNA): TGTGCCAGTTCCTGGGCTGGGGGCAATAATTCACCCCTCCACTTT.

The chain joins TRBV28 to TRBJ1-5; 9 bases line up with TRBD1. V lost 4 bases, J lost 6 bases, and 10 bases stayed unmatched. Germline V gene lookup returns CDR1 MDHEN and CDR2 SYDVKM. This CDR3 region has 16 residues. The CDR3 DNA reads as TGTGCCAGCAGTTCAACCGGGACAGGGTATCGTCAGCCCCAGCATTTT. Translation: CASSSTGTGYRQPQHF.

This clone was found once. V is TRBV10-2 and J is TRBJ1-5; D might be TRBD1 (6 bases). Germline V lookup: CDR1 WSHSY, CDR2 SAAADI. V was pared by 4 bases and J by 9 bases, with 16 bases between. This CDR3 has 14 amino acids. The CDR3 region is CASSAAAGVSPQHF. The DNA for the CDR3 is TGCGCCAGCAGTGCTGCGGCAGGGGTTTCGCCCCAGCATTTT.

This sequence joins TRBV7-8 and TRBJ2-1; D tentatively reads TRBD1 or TRBD2 (6 bases each). The germline V gene encodes CDR1 SGHVS and CDR2 FQNEAQ. V was shortened by 3 bases and J by 1 base, with 16 bases between the two germline ends. The CDR3 is 17 amino acids. This CDR3 reads CASSLTGAGWSYNEQFF. CDR3 bases: TGTGCCAGCAGCTTGACGGGGGCGGGTTGGTCCTACAATGAGCAGTTCTTC.

The CDR3 spells CASSYSTGAGELFF. CDR3 coding DNA: TGTGCCAGCAGTTACTCGACAGGGGCCGGGGAGCTGTTTTTT. V is TRBV6-6 and J is TRBJ2-2, with 8 nucleotides matching TRBD1. This CDR3 has 14 amino acids. The V and J ends lost 0 bases and 6 bases, in that order; junction bases with no gene match: 0. Germline loops: CDR1 MNHNY, CDR2 SVGAGI (reference sequence).

The chain joins TRBV19 to TRBJ1-1; 7 bases are shared with TRBD1. CDR1 and CDR2 (germline): LNHDA, SQIVND (reference sequence). Germline trimming cut 5 bases from V and 1 base from J; bases unmatched to any gene: 7. CDR3 size: 15 residues. CDR3 residues: CASSYPGQSNTEAFF. CDR3 bases: TGTGCCAGTAGTTATCCGGGACAGTCGAACACTGAAGCTTTCTTT.

The V gene is TRBV6-1, the J gene TRBJ2-3; TRBD2 agrees at 7 bases. Trimming cost V 4 bases and J 2 bases; bases outside gene matches: 9. This CDR3 has 16 amino acids. Germline assignment: CDR1 MNHNS and CDR2 SASEGT. CDR3 loop: CASSGRQRDPTDTQYF. The CDR3, as DNA: TGTGCCAGCAGTGGAAGACAGCGGGACCCCACAGATACGCAGTATTTT.

V is TRBV19 and J is TRBJ1-6; D unclear. Per germline, CDR1 LNHDA and CDR2 SQIVND (reference sequence). CDR3 size: 17 residues. V lost 3 bases and J 2 bases, leaving 14 bases between the germline ends. DNA for the CDR3: TGTGCCAGTAGTATTGGCGACACTACCACCTATAATTCACCCCTCCACTTT. Translation gives CASSIGDTTTYNSPLHF.